The clone carrying this TCR beta chain was found many times. This sample is drawn from a study of glioma-infiltrating T cells. This CDR3 comprises 14 residues. V was trimmed by 2 bases and J by 2 bases, leaving 8 bases between them. Using RNA template, CDR3s of TCR alpha and beta were amplified with iRepertoire arm-PCR. MiXCR, run by TCRdb on the multiplex PCR reads, gives a single entry per CDR3 protein. The data contain 100,000 to 150,000 distinct CDR3 sequences, roughly 25% of them seen just once; the ten biggest clones take up approximately 16%. The sequence was collected from a human donor with low-grade glioma or glioblastoma, undergoing nonglioma brain surgery, or in good health (not recorded which). The specimen was glioma tissue, nonneoplastic brain tissue, or PBMCs (not recorded which). The V and J genes are TRBV12-3 or TRBV12-4 and TRBJ2-3; D ambiguous. The CDR3 here is CASSLIEDTDTQYF. The CDR3 DNA is TGTGCCAGCAGTTTAATTGAAGACACAGATACGCAGTATTTT.